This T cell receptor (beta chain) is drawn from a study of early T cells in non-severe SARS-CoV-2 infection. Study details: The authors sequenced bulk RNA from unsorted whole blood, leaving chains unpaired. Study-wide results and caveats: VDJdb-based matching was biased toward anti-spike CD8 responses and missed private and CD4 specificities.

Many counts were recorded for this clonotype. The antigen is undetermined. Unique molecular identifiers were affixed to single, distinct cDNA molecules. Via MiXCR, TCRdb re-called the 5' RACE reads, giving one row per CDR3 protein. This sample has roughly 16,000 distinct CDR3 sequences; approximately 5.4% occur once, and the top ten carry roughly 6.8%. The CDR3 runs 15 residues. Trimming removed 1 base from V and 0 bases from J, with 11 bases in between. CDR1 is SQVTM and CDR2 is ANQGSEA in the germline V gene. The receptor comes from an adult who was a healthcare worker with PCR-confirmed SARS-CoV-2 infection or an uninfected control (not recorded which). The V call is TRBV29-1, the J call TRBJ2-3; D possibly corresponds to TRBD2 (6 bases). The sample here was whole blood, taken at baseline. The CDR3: CSVEGDRGSTDTQYF. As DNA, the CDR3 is TGCAGCGTTGAAGGGGATCGGGGGAGCACAGATACGCAGTATTTT.